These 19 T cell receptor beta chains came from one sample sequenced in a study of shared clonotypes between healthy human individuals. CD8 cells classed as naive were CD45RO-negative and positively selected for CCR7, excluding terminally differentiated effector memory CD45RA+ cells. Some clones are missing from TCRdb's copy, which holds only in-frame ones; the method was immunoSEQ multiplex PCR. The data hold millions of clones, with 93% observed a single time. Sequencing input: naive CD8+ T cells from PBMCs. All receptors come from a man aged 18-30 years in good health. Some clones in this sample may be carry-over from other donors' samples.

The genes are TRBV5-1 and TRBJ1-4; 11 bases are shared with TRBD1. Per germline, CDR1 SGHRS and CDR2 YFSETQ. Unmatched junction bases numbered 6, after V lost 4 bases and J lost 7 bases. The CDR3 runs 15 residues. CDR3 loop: CASSPGTGGSEKLFF. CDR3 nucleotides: TGCGCCAGCAGCCCTGGGACAGGGGGATCTGAAAAACTGTTTTTT.

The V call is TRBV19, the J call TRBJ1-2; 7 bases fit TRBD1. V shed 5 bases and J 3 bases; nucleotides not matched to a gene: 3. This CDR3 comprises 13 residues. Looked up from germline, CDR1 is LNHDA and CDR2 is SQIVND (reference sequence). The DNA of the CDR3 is TGTGCCAGTAGTCAGGGGGACTACTATGGCTACACCTTC. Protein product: CASSQGDYYGYTF.

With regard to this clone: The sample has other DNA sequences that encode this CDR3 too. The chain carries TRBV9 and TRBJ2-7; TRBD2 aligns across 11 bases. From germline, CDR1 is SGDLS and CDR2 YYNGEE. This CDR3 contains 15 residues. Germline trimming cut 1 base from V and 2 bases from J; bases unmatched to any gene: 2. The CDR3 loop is CASSVLAGGPYEQYF. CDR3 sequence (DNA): TGTGCCAGCAGCGTACTAGCGGGAGGACCCTACGAGCAGTACTTC.

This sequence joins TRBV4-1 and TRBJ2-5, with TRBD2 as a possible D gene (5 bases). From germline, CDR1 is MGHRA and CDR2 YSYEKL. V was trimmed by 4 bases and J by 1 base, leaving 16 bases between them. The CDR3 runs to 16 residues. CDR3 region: CASSLGRGRIQETQYF. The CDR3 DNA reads TGCGCCAGCAGCCTCGGACGAGGGAGAATCCAAGAGACCCAGTACTTC.

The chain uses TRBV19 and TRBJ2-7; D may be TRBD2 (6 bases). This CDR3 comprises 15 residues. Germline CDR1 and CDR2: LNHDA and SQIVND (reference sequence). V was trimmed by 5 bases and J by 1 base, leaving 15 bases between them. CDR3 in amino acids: CASSLGGALSYEQYF. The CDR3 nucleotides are TGTGCCAGTAGTCTCGGCGGGGCTCTTTCCTACGAGCAGTACTTC.

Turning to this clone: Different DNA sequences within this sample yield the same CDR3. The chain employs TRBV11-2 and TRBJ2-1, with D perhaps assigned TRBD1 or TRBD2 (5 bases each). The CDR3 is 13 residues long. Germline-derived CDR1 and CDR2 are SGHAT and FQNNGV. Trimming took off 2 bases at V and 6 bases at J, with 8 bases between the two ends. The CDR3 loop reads CASSLWGSNEQFF. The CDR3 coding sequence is TGTGCCAGCAGCTTATGGGGGAGCAATGAGCAGTTCTTC.

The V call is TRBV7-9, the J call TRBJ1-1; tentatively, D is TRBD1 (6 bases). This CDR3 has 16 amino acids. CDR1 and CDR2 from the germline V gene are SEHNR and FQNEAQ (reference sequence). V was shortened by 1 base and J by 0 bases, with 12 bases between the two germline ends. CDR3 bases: TGTGCCAGCAGCTTAGGGCGGGGGCAGATGAACACTGAAGCTTTCTTT. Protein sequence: CASSLGRGQMNTEAFF.

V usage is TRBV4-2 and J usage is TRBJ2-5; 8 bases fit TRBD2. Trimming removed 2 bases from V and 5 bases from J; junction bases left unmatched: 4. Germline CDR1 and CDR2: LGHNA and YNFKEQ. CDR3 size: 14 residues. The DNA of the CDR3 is TGTGCCAGCAGCCAACGGGAGGGCCATGAGACCCAGTACTTC. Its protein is CASSQREGHETQYF.

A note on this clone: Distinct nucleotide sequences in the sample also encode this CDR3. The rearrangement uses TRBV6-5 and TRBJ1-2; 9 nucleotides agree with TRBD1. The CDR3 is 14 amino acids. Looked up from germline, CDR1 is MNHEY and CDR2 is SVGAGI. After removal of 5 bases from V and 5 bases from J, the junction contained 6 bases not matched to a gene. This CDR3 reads CASSPPGQGYGYTF. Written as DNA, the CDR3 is TGTGCCAGCAGTCCGCCGGGACAGGGATATGGCTACACCTTC.

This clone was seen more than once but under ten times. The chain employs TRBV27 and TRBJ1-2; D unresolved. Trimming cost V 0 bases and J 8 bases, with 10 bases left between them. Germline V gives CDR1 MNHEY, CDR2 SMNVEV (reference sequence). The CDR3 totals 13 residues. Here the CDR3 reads CASSLSLGLGYTF. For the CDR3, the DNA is TGTGCCAGCAGTTTATCGTTGGGCCTGGGCTACACCTTC.

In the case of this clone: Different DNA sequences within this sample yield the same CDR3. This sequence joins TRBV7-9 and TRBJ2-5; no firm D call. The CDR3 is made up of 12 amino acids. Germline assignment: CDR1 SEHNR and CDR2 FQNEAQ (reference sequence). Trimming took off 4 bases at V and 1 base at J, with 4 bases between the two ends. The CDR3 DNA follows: TGTGCCAGCAGCTGGGCCCAAGAGACCCAGTACTTC. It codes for CASSWAQETQYF.

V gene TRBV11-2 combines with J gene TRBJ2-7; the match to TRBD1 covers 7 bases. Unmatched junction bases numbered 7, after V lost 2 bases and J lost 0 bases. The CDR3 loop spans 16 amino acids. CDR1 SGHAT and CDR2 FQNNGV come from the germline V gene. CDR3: CASSLTRGPSSYEQYF. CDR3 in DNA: TGTGCCAGCAGCTTAACAAGGGGGCCCAGCTCCTACGAGCAGTACTTC.

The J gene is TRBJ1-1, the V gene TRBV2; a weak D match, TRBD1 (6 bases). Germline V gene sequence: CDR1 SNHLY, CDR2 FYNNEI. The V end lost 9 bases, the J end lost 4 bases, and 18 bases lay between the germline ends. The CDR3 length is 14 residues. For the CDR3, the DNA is TGTGCCAGTCCGAGGGGGGGGGCTGGCACTGAAGCTTTCTTT. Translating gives CASPRGGAGTEAFF.

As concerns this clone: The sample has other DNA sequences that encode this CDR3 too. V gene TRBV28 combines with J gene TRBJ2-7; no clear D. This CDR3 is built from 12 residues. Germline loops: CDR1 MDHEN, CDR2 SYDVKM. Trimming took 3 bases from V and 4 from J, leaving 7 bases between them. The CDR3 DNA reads TGTGCCAGCAGTTTTTCGTTGTACGAGCAGTACTTC. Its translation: CASSFSLYEQYF.

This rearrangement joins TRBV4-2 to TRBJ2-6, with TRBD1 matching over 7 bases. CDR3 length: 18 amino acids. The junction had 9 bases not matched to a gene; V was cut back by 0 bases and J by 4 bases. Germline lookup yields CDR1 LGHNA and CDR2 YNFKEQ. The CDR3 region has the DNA TGTGCCAGCAGCCAAGATGGGGCAGGGGGAATAGGGGCCAACGTCCTGACTTTC. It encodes CASSQDGAGGIGANVLTF.

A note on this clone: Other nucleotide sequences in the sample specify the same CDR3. The CDR3 is CASSYTGRSYEQYF. The CDR3 coding sequence is TGTGCCAGCAGTTACACCGGCCGAAGCTACGAGCAGTACTTC. The chain uses TRBV6-5 and TRBJ2-7; the D is unclear. Germline loops: CDR1 MNHEY, CDR2 SVGAGI. Trimming removed 2 bases from V and 3 bases from J, with 11 bases in between. The CDR3 sequence is 14 residues long.

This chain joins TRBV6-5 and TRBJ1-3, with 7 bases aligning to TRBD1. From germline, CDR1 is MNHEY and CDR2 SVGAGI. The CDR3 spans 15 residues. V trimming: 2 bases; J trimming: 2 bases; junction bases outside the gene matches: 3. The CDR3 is CASSYIGTAGNTIYF. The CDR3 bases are TGTGCCAGCAGTTACATAGGGACAGCTGGAAACACCATATATTTT.

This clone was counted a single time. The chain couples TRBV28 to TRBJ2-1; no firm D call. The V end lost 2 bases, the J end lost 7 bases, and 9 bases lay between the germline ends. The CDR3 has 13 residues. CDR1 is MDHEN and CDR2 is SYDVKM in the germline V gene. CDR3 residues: CASSLLVGNEQFF. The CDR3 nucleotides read TGTGCCAGCAGTTTACTGGTGGGGAATGAGCAGTTCTTC.

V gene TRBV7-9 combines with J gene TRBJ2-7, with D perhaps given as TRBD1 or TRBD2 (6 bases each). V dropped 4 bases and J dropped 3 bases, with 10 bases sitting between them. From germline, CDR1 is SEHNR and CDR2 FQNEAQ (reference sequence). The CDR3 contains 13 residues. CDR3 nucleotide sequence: TGTGCCAGCAGCTCAGGGGAGGTCTACGAGCAGTACTTC. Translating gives CASSSGEVYEQYF.